The T cell receptor (beta chain) described here comes from a study of cytomegalovirus exposure and HLA in healthy donors. Study-level information: Approximately 80 million unique TCRs from HLA-typed donors were held in an early data release. General study results and limits: Reportedly, TCR beta sequences accurately predicted HLA-A and HLA-B alleles in most subjects.

Notes on this clone: Its antigen remains unidentified.

PCR was performed using 60 Vbeta and 13 Jbeta primers. The data were produced by immunoSEQ multiplex PCR, yet TCRdb's version contains in-frame clones alone and is incomplete. The table has 120,000 or so clones, 60% to 85% seen once. The germline gives CDR1 KGHSH, CDR2 LQKENI. The CDR3 totals 14 residues. The germline V and J ends were trimmed by 2 bases and 0 bases, with 7 bases remaining between them. This chain connects TRBV18 to TRBJ1-1; D may be TRBD1 (6 bases). The receptor comes from a woman between 40 and 55 years old in good health and CMV-seronegative. Sequenced material: PBMCs. CDR3: CASSPGQMNTEAFF. CDR3 sequence (DNA): TGTGCCAGCTCACCAGGACAGATGAACACTGAAGCTTTCTTT.